This T cell receptor (beta chain) came from a study of blood T cell repertoires in COVID-19. About the research overall: Italy, Spain and the United States were the sources of the convalescent and acute COVID-19 samples.

On this clone itself: At one end the junction does not follow the germline gene, possibly because of a read error.

Per the study methods: Counts of nucleated cells, estimated from reference gene primer amplification, were obtained. Here immunoSEQ multiplex PCR was the method, and the copy in TCRdb shows in-frame clones only, minus some. V, J and clone size are those of that table, while D and trimming were read from the DNA. The data show around 240,000 clones, with 82% seen just once and 1.9% held by the top ten. Specimen: peripheral blood. The TCR comes from a woman at least 80 years old with acute or convalescent COVID-19.

CDR3 in amino acids: CASSWDRSSEQYF. CDR3 in DNA: TGTGCCAGCAGCTGGGACAGGTCCTCCGAGCAGTACTTC. This chain connects TRBV5-8 to TRBJ2-7; 8 positions match TRBD1. CDR3 length: 13 amino acids. Looked up from germline, CDR1 is SGHTS and CDR2 is YDEGEE.